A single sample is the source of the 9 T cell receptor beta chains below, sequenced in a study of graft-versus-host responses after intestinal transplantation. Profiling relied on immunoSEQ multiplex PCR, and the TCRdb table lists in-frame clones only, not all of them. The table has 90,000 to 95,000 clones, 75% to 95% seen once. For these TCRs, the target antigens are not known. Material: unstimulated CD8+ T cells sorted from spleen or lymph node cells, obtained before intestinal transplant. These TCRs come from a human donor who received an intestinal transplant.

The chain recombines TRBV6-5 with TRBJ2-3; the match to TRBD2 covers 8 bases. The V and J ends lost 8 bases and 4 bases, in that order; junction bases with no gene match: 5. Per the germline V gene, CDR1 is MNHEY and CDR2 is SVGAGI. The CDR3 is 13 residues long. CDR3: CASGRGGADTQYF. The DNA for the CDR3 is TGTGCCAGCGGACGGGGGGGCGCAGATACGCAGTATTTT.

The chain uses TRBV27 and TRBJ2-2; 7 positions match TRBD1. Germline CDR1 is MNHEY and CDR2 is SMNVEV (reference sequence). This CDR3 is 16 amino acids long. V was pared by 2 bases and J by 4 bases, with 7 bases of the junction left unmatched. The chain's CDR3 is CASSLPPGGGTGELFF. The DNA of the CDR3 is TGTGCCAGCAGTTTACCGCCAGGGGGTGGCACCGGGGAGCTGTTTTTT.

DNA for the CDR3: TGTGCCAGTAGTGCTACAGGGGGCTCTCGCACAGATACGCAGTATTTT. Protein sequence: CASSATGGSRTDTQYF. The chain joins TRBV19 to TRBJ2-3, with 9 positions matching TRBD1. CDR3 size: 16 residues. Germline V lookup: CDR1 LNHDA, CDR2 SQIVND (reference sequence). Trimming at V came to 5 bases and at J to 1 base, leaving 7 bases not matched to a gene.

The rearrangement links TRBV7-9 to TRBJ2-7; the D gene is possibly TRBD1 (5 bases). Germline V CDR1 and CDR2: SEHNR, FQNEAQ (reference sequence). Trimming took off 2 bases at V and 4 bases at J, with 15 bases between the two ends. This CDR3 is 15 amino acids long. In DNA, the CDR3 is TGTGCCAGCAGCTTACAGGGCAATAAAGAGTACGAGCAGTACTTC. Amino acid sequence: CASSLQGNKEYEQYF.

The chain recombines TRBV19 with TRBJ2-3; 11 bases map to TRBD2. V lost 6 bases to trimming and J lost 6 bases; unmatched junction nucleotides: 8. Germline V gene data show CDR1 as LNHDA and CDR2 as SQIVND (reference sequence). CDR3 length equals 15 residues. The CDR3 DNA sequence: TGTGCCAGTAGCCCTAGCGGGGGGTCCCCGGATACGCAGTATTTT. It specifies CASSPSGGSPDTQYF.

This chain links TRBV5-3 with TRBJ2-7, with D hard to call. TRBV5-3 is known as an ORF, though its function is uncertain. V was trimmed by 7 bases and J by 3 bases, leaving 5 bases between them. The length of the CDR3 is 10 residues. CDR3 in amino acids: CARGDYEQYF. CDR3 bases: TGTGCCAGAGGGGACTACGAGCAGTACTTC.

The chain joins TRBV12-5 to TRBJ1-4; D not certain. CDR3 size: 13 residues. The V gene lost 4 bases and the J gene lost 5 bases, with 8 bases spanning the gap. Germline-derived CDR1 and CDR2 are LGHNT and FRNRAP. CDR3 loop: CASGSDGNEKLFF. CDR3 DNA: TGTGCTAGTGGTTCGGACGGGAATGAAAAACTGTTTTTT.

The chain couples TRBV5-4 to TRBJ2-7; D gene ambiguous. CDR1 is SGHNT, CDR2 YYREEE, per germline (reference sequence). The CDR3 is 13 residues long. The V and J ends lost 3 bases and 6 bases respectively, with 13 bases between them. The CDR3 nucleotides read TGTGCCAGCAGCTCATTCTCCGCCAGCGAGCAGTACTTC. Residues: CASSSFSASEQYF. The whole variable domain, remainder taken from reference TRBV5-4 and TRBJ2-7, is ETGVTQSPTHLIKTRGQQVTLRCSSQSGHNTVSWYQQALGQGPQFIFQYYREEENGRGNFPPRFSGLQFPNYSSELNVNALELDDSALYLCASSSFSASEQYFGPGTRLTVT.

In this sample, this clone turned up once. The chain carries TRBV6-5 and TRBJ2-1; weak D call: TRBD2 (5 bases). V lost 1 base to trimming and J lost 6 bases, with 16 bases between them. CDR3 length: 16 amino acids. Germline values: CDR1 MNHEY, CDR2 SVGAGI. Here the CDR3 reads CASSYYLAFRSNEQFF. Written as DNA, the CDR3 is TGTGCCAGCAGTTACTACTTAGCGTTCAGGTCCAATGAGCAGTTCTTC.